This T cell receptor (beta chain) is from a study of T cell repertoires in cytomegalovirus infection. TCRdb called the reads again in MiXCR, with one record for every CDR3 protein. The sample lists hundreds of thousands of distinct CDR3 sequences; around 30% were seen once. The CDR3 covers 13 residues. V gave up 5 bases and J gave up 4 bases; unmatched junction bases: 3. Germline values: CDR1 SGHTS, CDR2 YDEGEE. As concerns this clonotype: What it binds is unknown.

The sample consisted of cultured PBMCs, taken from culture after CMV antigen stimulation. This chain uses TRBV5-8 with TRBJ2-3; 8 nucleotides align to TRBD2. The sequence derives from a human donor in good health (CMV status not recorded). Some clones in this sample may be carry-over from other donors' samples. CDR3 amino acids: CASSSGTPDTQYF. CDR3 DNA: TGTGCCAGCAGTAGCGGGACCCCAGATACGCAGTATTTT. Complete variable domain (other parts from reference TRBV5-8 and TRBJ2-3): EAGVTQSPTHLIKTRGQQATLRCSPISGHTSVYWYQQALGLGLQFLLWYDEGEERNRGNFPPRFSGRQFPNYSSELNVNALELEDSALYLCASSSGTPDTQYFGPGTRLTVL.